Listed below are T cell receptor beta chains from one sample, sequenced in a study of blood T cell repertoires in COVID-19. Sequencing used immunoSEQ multiplex PCR; TCRdb keeps in-frame clones, though not all of them. The sample includes around 110,000 clones, around 86% of them seen just once. Sequences were obtained from peripheral blood. These receptors were collected from a man in his forties or fifties with acute or convalescent COVID-19. Each CDR3 is given with its conserved first and last residue. Each record gives: D gene, V gene, clone size, J gene, CDR3 protein, CDR3 DNA. The D gene is left open where the match is weak. Clone size is given for some rows only: seen once, a few or many times, or a class if the clone is expanded.

-	TRBV27	-	TRBJ1-2	CASSLSSRTGIYGYTF	TGTGCCAGCAGTTTATCCTCCAGAACAGGGATCTATGGCTACACCTTC
-	TRBV5-1	-	TRBJ1-3	CASSAGVGNTIYF	TGCGCCAGCAGCGCAGGGGTAGGAAACACCATATATTTT
-	TRBV18	-	TRBJ1-3	CASSRNYDGRSSLENTIYF	TGTGCCAGCTCACGAAACTACGACGGAAGGTCCTCACTGGAAAACACCATATATTTT
-	TRBV6-5	-	TRBJ1-5	CASSREVGRPQHF	TGTGCCAGCAGCCGGGAGGTGGGAAGGCCCCAGCATTTT
-	TRBV5-1	-	TRBJ1-4	CASSSGGGEKLFF	TGCGCCAGCAGCTCAGGTGGAGGTGAAAAACTGTTTTTT
-	TRBV27	-	TRBJ2-4	CASSLSSLFAKNIQYF	TGTGCCAGCAGTTTATCTAGTCTCTTCGCCAAAAACATTCAGTACTTC
TRBD2	TRBV4-2	-	TRBJ2-1	CASSQDEREKFF	TGTGCCAGCAGCCAAGATGAGCGGGAGAAGTTCTTC
TRBD1	TRBV7-2	-	TRBJ1-2	CASSSDRGDYGYTF	TGTGCCAGCAGCTCGGACAGGGGTGACTATGGCTACACCTTC
-	TRBV2	-	TRBJ1-2	CASRQGNNYGYTF	TGTGCCAGCAGACAGGGAAATAACTATGGCTACACCTTC
-	TRBV27	-	TRBJ1-4	CASSPRLGGGFNEKLFF	TGTGCCAGCAGTCCTCGTTTAGGGGGAGGGTTTAATGAAAAACTGTTTTTT
-	TRBV4-1	-	TRBJ2-7	CASSQTPGLLYEQYF	TGCGCCAGCAGCCAAACGCCGGGACTCCTATACGAGCAGTACTTC
TRBD1	TRBV5-6	-	TRBJ1-2	CASSSGTDGYTF	TGTGCCAGCAGCTCGGGGACAGATGGCTACACCTTC
TRBD1	TRBV6-1	-	TRBJ2-7	CASSEASDRVYEQYF	TGTGCCAGCAGTGAAGCAAGCGACAGGGTCTACGAGCAGTACTTC
-	TRBV6-1	-	TRBJ1-3	CASSDGILTALSGNTIYF	TGTGCCAGCAGTGATGGTATCCTTACAGCCCTCTCTGGAAACACCATATATTTT
TRBD2	TRBV7-3	-	TRBJ2-5	CASSLTGRTGGETQYF	TGTGCCAGCAGCTTAACTGGGCGGACGGGGGGAGAGACCCAGTACTTC
TRBD1	TRBV5-5	-	TRBJ2-7	CASSLQGTAYEQYF	TGTGCCAGCAGCCTTCAGGGGACAGCCTACGAGCAGTACTTC
-	TRBV18	-	TRBJ2-3	CASSPSGTDTQYF	TGTGCCAGCTCACCATCAGGCACAGATACGCAGTATTTT
-	TRBV7-9	-	TRBJ1-3	CASSLVAGLGNTIYF	TGTGCCAGCAGCTTAGTTGCAGGGCTTGGAAACACCATATATTTT
TRBD2	TRBV27	-	TRBJ2-2	CASSILLAGGTGELFF	TGTGCCAGCAGTATATTACTAGCGGGGGGCACCGGGGAGCTGTTTTTT
-	TRBV7-9	-	TRBJ2-5	CASSLATGSETQYF	TGTGCCAGCAGCTTAGCTACAGGGTCAGAGACCCAGTACTTC
TRBD1	TRBV11-2	-	TRBJ2-5	CASNPRGQETQYF	TGTGCCAGCAATCCCAGGGGGCAAGAGACCCAGTACTTC
TRBD1	TRBV19	-	TRBJ2-7	CASSIDRGREQYF	TGTGCCAGTAGTATCGACAGGGGTCGGGAGCAGTACTTC
TRBD2	TRBV7-9	-	TRBJ2-7	CASSQKTGTSGYEQYF	TGTGCCAGCAGCCAAAAGACCGGGACTAGCGGGTACGAGCAGTACTTC
-	TRBV5-6	-	TRBJ1-2	CASSAIQGRYGYTF	TGTGCCAGCAGCGCAATACAGGGCCGGTATGGCTACACCTTC
TRBD1	TRBV6-5	-	TRBJ1-2	CASSYSSGGDYGYTF	TGTGCCAGCAGTTACTCATCAGGGGGCGACTATGGCTACACCTTC
-	TRBV19	-	TRBJ1-1	CASSMLESGFTEAFF	TGTGCCAGTAGTATGCTTGAGTCGGGTTTCACTGAAGCTTTCTTT
-	TRBV7-9	-	TRBJ2-3	CASNPGASTDTQYF	TGTGCCAGCAACCCCGGAGCTAGCACAGATACGCAGTATTTT
-	TRBV25-1	-	TRBJ1-2	CASSEDSGYTF	TGTGCCAGCAGTGAGGACTCCGGCTACACCTTC
TRBD2	TRBV6-2/TRBV6-3	-	TRBJ2-3	CASSWSRLAGDTQYF	TGTGCCAGCAGTTGGTCCAGACTAGCGGGAGATACGCAGTATTTT
TRBD1	TRBV27	-	TRBJ2-6	CASSLDRGTGANVLTF	TGTGCCAGCAGTTTAGACAGGGGTACTGGGGCCAACGTCCTGACTTTC
-	TRBV4-1	-	TRBJ2-7	CASSQDPETYEQYF	TGCGCCAGCAGCCAAGATCCAGAAACCTACGAGCAGTACTTC
TRBD1	TRBV7-9	-	TRBJ2-5	CASSLVRGQGSPQNF	TGTGCCAGCAGCTTAGTAAGGGGACAGGGGAGTCCCCAGAACTTC
-	TRBV5-6	-	TRBJ2-3	CASSGRGFEDTQYF	TGTGCCAGCAGCGGGAGGGGGTTTGAAGATACGCAGTATTTT
-	TRBV7-9	once	TRBJ2-3	CASSSERNTQYF	TGTGCCAGCAGCTCAGAGCGGAATACGCAGTATTTT
-	TRBV5-1	once	TRBJ1-5	CASSRTGVGDQPQHF	TGCGCCAGCAGCCGTACCGGGGTCGGGGATCAGCCCCAGCATTTT
TRBD1	TRBV19	-	TRBJ1-3	CASRRGTASGNTIYF	TGTGCCAGTAGGCGTGGGACAGCCTCTGGAAACACCATATATTTT
-	TRBV30	-	TRBJ2-1	CAWSAISRHEQFF	TGTGCCTGGAGTGCAATTTCCAGGCATGAGCAGTTCTTC
-	TRBV21-1	-	TRBJ1-5	CASINPGQGCNQPQHF	TGTGCCAGCATAAACCCTGGACAGGGCTGCAATCAGCCCCAGCATTTT
TRBD1	TRBV2	few	TRBJ2-2	CASRFDRGRNAGELFF	TGTGCCAGCAGATTCGACAGGGGGCGCAACGCCGGGGAGCTGTTTTTT
-	TRBV10-1	-	TRBJ1-1	CASSERGGRPTEAFF	TGCGCCAGCAGTGAGCGGGGGGGGCGACCCACTGAAGCTTTCTTT
-	TRBV6-1	-	TRBJ1-2	CASSESQGSYGYTF	TGTGCCAGCAGTGAATCGCAGGGCAGCTATGGCTACACCTTC
-	TRBV21-1	-	TRBJ1-2	CASSPGTGDGYTF	TGTGCCAGCAGCCCCGGGACAGGGGATGGCTACACCTTC
-	TRBV12-2	-	TRBJ1-1	CASRLDYRVGTEAFF	TGTGCAAGTCGCTTAGACTACAGGGTGGGCACTGAAGCTTTCTTT
TRBD2	TRBV7-2	-	TRBJ2-7	CASSLSLPGPGGEQYF	TGTGCCAGCAGCTTATCCCTCCCGGGCCCGGGGGGCGAGCAGTACTTC
-	TRBV9	-	TRBJ2-1	CASSVDTSYNEQFF	TGTGCCAGCAGCGTTGACACCTCCTACAATGAGCAGTTCTTC
TRBD2	TRBV5-1	-	TRBJ2-1	CASSPGGGGTYNEQFF	TGCGCCAGCAGCCCGGGGGGCGGGGGGACCTACAATGAGCAGTTCTTC